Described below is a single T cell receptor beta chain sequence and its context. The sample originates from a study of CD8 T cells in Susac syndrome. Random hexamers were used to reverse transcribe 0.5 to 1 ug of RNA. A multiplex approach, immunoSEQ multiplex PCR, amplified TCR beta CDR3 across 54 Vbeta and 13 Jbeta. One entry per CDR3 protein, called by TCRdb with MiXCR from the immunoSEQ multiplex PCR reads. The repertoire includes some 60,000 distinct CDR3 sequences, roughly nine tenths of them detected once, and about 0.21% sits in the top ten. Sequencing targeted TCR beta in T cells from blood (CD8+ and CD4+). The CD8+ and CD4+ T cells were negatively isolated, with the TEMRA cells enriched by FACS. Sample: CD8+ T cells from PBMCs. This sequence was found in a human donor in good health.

CDR3 amino acids: CASSSKALSQRGPTDTQYF. The CDR3, as DNA: TGTGCCAGCAGCTCTAAGGCGTTGTCGCAAAGGGGCCCCACAGATACGCAGTATTTT. V gene TRBV7-3 combines with J gene TRBJ2-3; tentative D call: TRBD1 (5 bases). The CDR3 covers 19 residues. From germline, CDR1 is SGHTA and CDR2 FQGTGA. Trimming removed 4 bases at V and 2 bases at J, with 25 bases between. The entire variable domain, with the rest obtained from reference TRBV7-3 and TRBJ2-3, is as follows: GAGVSQTPSNKVTEKGKYVELRCDPISGHTALYWYRQSLGQGPEFLIYFQGTGAADDSGLPNDRFFAVRPEGSVSTLKIQRTERGDSAVYLCASSSKALSQRGPTDTQYFGPGTRLTVL.